This T cell receptor (beta chain) was captured in a study of CD8+ T cells in alopecia areata. On the study more broadly: Treated individuals took tofacitinib by mouth, 5 to 10 mg twice daily. Tofacitinib exposure lasted 6 to 18 months, followed by 6 months off drug.

Overall study findings and caveats: Higher clonality was seen in lesional scalp than in normal scalp, especially in alopecia totalis/universalis.

The germline V and J ends were trimmed by 1 base and 6 bases, with 15 bases remaining between them. The CDR3 contains 15 residues. CDR1 is SGDLS, CDR2 YYNGEE, per germline. In the case of this clone: Antigen specificity is unknown.

Following extraction, RNA underwent reverse transcription to cDNA, which served as the sequencing template. Some clones are missing from TCRdb's copy, which holds only in-frame ones; the method was immunoSEQ multiplex PCR. The sample lists around 140,000 clones; around 47% were seen once. The sequenced sample was CD4+ T cells sorted from blood. This sequence originates from a human donor with alopecia areata. The V call is TRBV9, the J call TRBJ2-3, with no clear D. The CDR3 is CASSVIPNALDTQYF. CDR3 sequence (DNA): TGTGCCAGCAGCGTAATTCCAAACGCACTCGATACGCAGTATTTT.